The clone carrying this T cell receptor (beta chain) was detected only once. This entry belongs to a study of T cells in tuberculosis. About the research overall: A South African cohort included IGRA-negative adolescents, latently infected IGRA-positive adolescents and adults with active tuberculosis.

Only in-frame clones appear in the TCRdb table, and some are missing; sequencing was by immunoSEQ multiplex PCR. The table lists more than 35,000 clones, nearly 95% of them singletons. V was pared by 5 bases and J by 3 bases, with 11 bases of the junction left unmatched. The CDR3 is 17 amino acids. Germline lookup yields CDR1 SSHAT and CDR2 FNYEAQ (reference sequence). This TCR came from a donor between 10 and 35 years old with latent tuberculosis or without tuberculosis infection. The chain recombines TRBV7-7 with TRBJ2-2, with 8 bases that match TRBD2. The specimen was PBMCs. The CDR3 reads CASSRRRTGGYTGELFF. For the CDR3, the DNA is TGTGCCAGCAGCCGCCGCAGGACGGGGGGGTACACCGGGGAGCTGTTTTTT.